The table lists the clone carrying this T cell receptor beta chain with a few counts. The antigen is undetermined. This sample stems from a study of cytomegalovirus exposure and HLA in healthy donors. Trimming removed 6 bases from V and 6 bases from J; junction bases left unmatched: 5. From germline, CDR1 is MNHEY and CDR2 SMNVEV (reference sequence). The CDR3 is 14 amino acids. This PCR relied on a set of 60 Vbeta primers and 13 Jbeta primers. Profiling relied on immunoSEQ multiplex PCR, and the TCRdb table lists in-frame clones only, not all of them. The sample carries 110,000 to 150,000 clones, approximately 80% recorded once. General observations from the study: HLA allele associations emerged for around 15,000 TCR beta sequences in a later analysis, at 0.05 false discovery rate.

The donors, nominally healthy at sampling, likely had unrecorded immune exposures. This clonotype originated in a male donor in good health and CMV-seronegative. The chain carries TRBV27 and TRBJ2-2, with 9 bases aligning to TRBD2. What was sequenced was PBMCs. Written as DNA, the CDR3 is TGTGCCAGCAGAGTAGCGGGAGCGGCCGGGGAGCTGTTTTTT. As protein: CASRVAGAAGELFF.